The clone carrying this TCR beta chain was recorded a few times. The entry originates in a study of early T cells in non-severe SARS-CoV-2 infection. Study context: Chains from this unsorted whole-blood bulk RNA could not be paired.

Each single cDNA molecule received a unique molecular identifier. MiXCR was run by TCRdb on the 5' RACE reads, yielding one entry per CDR3 protein. The data hold about 92,000 distinct CDR3 sequences, with roughly 17% observed a single time. This CDR3 spans 14 amino acids. Germline-derived CDR1 and CDR2 are MNHNY and SVGAGI (reference sequence). V gave up 0 bases and J gave up 5 bases; unmatched junction bases: 4. The V gene is TRBV6-6, the J gene TRBJ2-7; 7 bases are shared with TRBD1. This receptor was identified in an adult who was a healthcare worker with PCR-confirmed SARS-CoV-2 infection or an uninfected control (not recorded which). The sample taken for sequencing was whole blood. CDR3 region: CASSYSTGSHEQYF. In DNA, the CDR3 is TGTGCCAGCAGTTACTCGACAGGGTCCCACGAGCAGTACTTC.